A single sample gave rise to the 3 T cell receptor beta chains below, sequenced in a study of cytomegalovirus exposure and HLA in healthy donors (dated by TCRdb to 2017 to 2019). Library construction relied on the immunoSEQ multiplex PCR assay. The multiplex PCR relied on a mix of 60 forward primers for TCR Vbeta segments and 13 reverse primers for TCR Jbeta segments. The table comes from immuneACCESS by way of TCRdb, which keeps in-frame sequences with V and J called. Part of the clones is missing from these tables; in studies checked, under half for an unresolved V gene and the rest for unknown reasons. For this sample the table gives about 95,000 clones, of which 65% to 90% were detected only once. The ten largest account for approximately 3.6% of the sample. The sequenced material came from PBMCs. The receptors were gathered from a man aged 25 to 45 in good health and CMV-seropositive.

The CDR3 DNA sequence: TGTGCCAGCAGCTTTATCGGGGGTAACACTGAAGCTTTCTTT. Translated: CASSFIGGNTEAFF. The rearrangement uses TRBV7-2 and TRBJ1-1, with D maybe TRBD1 (5 bases). CDR3 length: 14 amino acids. Trimming removed 3 bases at V and 2 bases at J, with 10 bases between. CDR1 is SGHTA and CDR2 is FQGNSA in the germline V gene. Full variable domain (missing parts from reference TRBV7-2 and TRBJ1-1): GAGVSQSPSNKVTEKGKDVELRCDPISGHTALYWYRQSLGQGLEFLIYFQGNSAPDKSGLPSDRFSAERTGGSVSTLTIQRTQQEDSAVYLCASSFIGGNTEAFFGQGTRLTVV.

The chain employs TRBV19 and TRBJ1-1; the D is unclear. CDR1 LNHDA and CDR2 SQIVND come from the germline V gene (reference sequence). V was clipped by 7 bases and J by 3 bases, with 12 bases between them. This CDR3 comprises 13 residues. The CDR3 DNA sequence: TGTGCCAGTAATGAGGGAAGATACACTGAAGCTTTCTTT. It translates to CASNEGRYTEAFF.

The chain has TRBV30 and TRBJ1-4, with 10 bases lining up with TRBD1. Germline-derived CDR1 and CDR2 are GTSNPN and SVGIG (reference sequence). The CDR3 loop spans 15 amino acids. Losses at the gene ends were 2 bases for V and 8 bases for J; bases not matched to a gene: 8. The CDR3, as DNA: TGTGCCTGGAGTCCCCGGGACAGGGGATACGAAAAACTGTTTTTT. Translating it yields CAWSPRDRGYEKLFF.